These 11 T cell receptor beta chains share one sample of origin, sequenced in a study of blood T cells in healthy people across ages. Primed by a sample-barcoded 5' primer and a J-beta primer mix, a second PCR proceeded for about 6 to 12 cycles. MiXCR, applied by TCRdb to the 5' RACE reads, yields one record per CDR3 protein. The profile shows 600,000 to 850,000 distinct CDR3 sequences, approximately 25% of them singletons. These same records also appear under a second study, on T cells of mothers and their children.

The sample comprised blood. These receptor sequences come from a boy between 10 and 17 years old in good health.

This clonotype has only a few counts. The V and J genes are TRBV28 and TRBJ1-4; no definite D call. Germline values: CDR1 MDHEN, CDR2 SYDVKM. Between the trimmed V and J ends, which lost 2 bases and 6 bases, there was a span of 10 bases. The CDR3 covers 14 residues. CDR3 in DNA: TGTGCCAGCAGTTTAACGGGTTGGGATGAAAAACTGTTTTTT. Amino acid sequence: CASSLTGWDEKLFF.

This clonotype was detected only a few times. This chain links TRBV12-3 or TRBV12-4 with TRBJ1-1; no definite D call. This CDR3 is built from 14 residues. Trimming pared 8 bases from V and 4 bases from J, leaving 17 bases between. The CDR3 is CASSEGGVGTEAFF. CDR3 in DNA: TGTGCCAGCTCAGAGGGCGGGGTTGGCACTGAAGCTTTCTTT.

V usage is TRBV6-2 or TRBV6-3 and J usage is TRBJ2-5, with TRBD2 matching 7 bases. Germline V lookup: CDR1 MNHEY, CDR2 SVGEGT. The V segment lost 7 bases and the J segment 5 bases; nucleotides outside the gene matches: 10. CDR3 length: 14 amino acids. The CDR3: CASKVSGAGETQYF. The CDR3 bases are TGTGCCAGCAAAGTCAGCGGGGCGGGGGAGACCCAGTACTTC.

The rearrangement uses TRBV7-9 and TRBJ2-5; TRBD1 matches at 10 bases. CDR1 is SEHNR, CDR2 FQNEAQ, per germline (reference sequence). The CDR3 is 16 residues long. V lost 0 bases, J lost 3 bases, and 4 bases stayed unmatched. CDR3 in amino acids: CASSLAGQGWEETQYF. CDR3 DNA: TGTGCCAGCAGCTTAGCGGGACAGGGGTGGGAAGAGACCCAGTACTTC.

This clonotype came up a few times. The chain has TRBV29-1 and TRBJ2-4; TRBD1 matches 10 bases. The V gene end was trimmed by 2 bases and the J gene end by 9 bases; junction bases not matched to a gene: 13. Germline V gene lookup returns CDR1 SQVTM and CDR2 ANQGSEA. The CDR3 extends over 16 amino acids. In nucleotides, the CDR3 is TGCAGCGTTGAAACCGGGACAGGGGTCATGGATGGCATTCAGTACTTC. It specifies CSVETGTGVMDGIQYF.

For this clonotype: The CDR3 carries no conserved terminal phenylalanine or tryptophan, so it likely arises from a read error. The chain joins TRBV11-2 to TRBJ2-7; D might be TRBD1 or TRBD2, each matching 6 bases. V gave up 1 base and J gave up 7 bases, with 11 bases separating them. The CDR3 is 13 amino acids. Germline assignment: CDR1 SGHAT and CDR2 FQNNGV. CDR3 residues: CASSLGTGREQYL. The CDR3 DNA sequence: TGTGCCAGCAGCTTAGGCACAGGGAGGGAGCAGTACCTC.

The chain is built from TRBV29-1 and TRBJ2-7, with D possibly being TRBD1 (5 bases). From germline, CDR1 is SQVTM and CDR2 ANQGSEA. V lost 4 bases to trimming and J lost 4 bases, with 17 bases between them. This CDR3 region has 14 residues. This chain's CDR3 is CSVARDSTSYEQYF. The DNA of the CDR3 is TGCAGCGTTGCTCGTGACAGCACGTCTTACGAGCAGTACTTC.

The chain links TRBV6-4 to TRBJ2-1; 8 positions agree with TRBD1. The CDR3 runs to 15 residues. Germline CDR1 reads MRHNA; CDR2 reads SNTAGT. The ends lost 3 bases at V and 6 bases at J; junction bases unmatched: 7. The CDR3 sequence is CASSDAQGAANEQFF. The DNA for the CDR3 is TGTGCCAGCAGTGATGCTCAGGGGGCGGCCAATGAGCAGTTCTTC.

This clonotype was detected only a few times. The chain uses TRBV7-6 and TRBJ2-7, with no clear D. Deletions cut 5 bases from V and 6 bases from J, with 20 bases between. This CDR3 has 15 amino acids. Per the germline V gene, CDR1 is SGHVS and CDR2 is FNYEAQ. CDR3 sequence: CASSQDRALPLEQYF. The CDR3 DNA reads TGTGCCAGCAGCCAGGACCGCGCCCTGCCCCTCGAGCAGTACTTC. Based on the CDR3 plus reference TRBV7-6 and TRBJ2-7, the full variable domain is GAGVSQSPRYKVTKRGQDVALRCDPISGHVSLYWYRQALGQGPEFLTYFNYEAQQDKSGLPNDRFSAERPEGSISTLTIQRTEQRDSAMYRCASSQDRALPLEQYFGPGTRLTVT.

The chain joins TRBV6-5 to TRBJ2-5; D is tentatively TRBD1 or TRBD2 (5 bases each). Deletions cut 7 bases from V and 5 bases from J, with 11 bases between. CDR1 is MNHEY, CDR2 SVGAGI, per germline. This CDR3 has 12 residues. CDR3 protein: CASTGQTETQYF. The CDR3 DNA follows: TGTGCCAGCACGGGGCAGACGGAGACCCAGTACTTC.

This clonotype showed up just a few times. Germline is not matched at one junction end, which may reflect a read error. The CDR3 sequence is CAISEPGRRYNEQFF. The CDR3 nucleotides are TGTGCCATCAGTGAGCCGGGACGCCGGTACAATGAGCAGTTCTTC. This rearrangement joins TRBV6-6 to TRBJ2-1; the D call may be TRBD1 or TRBD2 (5 bases each). This CDR3 has 15 amino acids. CDR1 and CDR2 (germline): MNHNY, SVGAGI (reference sequence).